The T cell receptor (beta chain) under discussion was sequenced for a study of shared clonotypes between healthy human individuals (dated by TCRdb to the early 2020s). Some background on the complete study: The cohort included a few men and two women between 18 and 49 years of age. For each donor, three plates each were used for CD4 naive and CD4 memory, two plates were used for CD8 naive, and one plate was used for CD8 memory. To estimate repertoire size and how much clonotype sharing occurs between individuals, the study deeply sequenced the blood TCR repertoires of five healthy adults. To increase sequencing depth and limit assay-specific biases, TCR repertoire library preparation and sequencing were carried out by different laboratories using diverse techniques. Per donor, leukapheresis produced somewhere between about 0.8 and 9 billion PBMCs.

About this clone: The clone's antigen remains unknown. No qualities accompany the bases; no much larger clone lies one base away.

The research as a whole found: Even with the large sequencing depth, rarefaction of the sorted-subset datasets indicated that sequencing was incomplete. Compared with non-shared clonotypes, clonotypes shared by all four sorted-subset donors had higher generation probabilities. Sampling was restricted to blood, and TCR repertoires in tissue are likely to differ from TCR repertoires in blood. The genetic and exposure-history diversity represented was limited by the small number of donors. Pairwise subsampling indicated that sequencing depth was expected to affect the degree of clonotype sharing among donors. Sharing across a few donors was observed for roughly 5% of naive CD4, about 3.2% of naive CD8, 2.3% of memory CD4, and about 0.4% of memory CD8 clonotypes. Naive subsets generally had larger estimated clonotype richness than memory subsets did.

The donors were healthy, HIV-negative adults who had no recently reported acute infections or vaccinations. All donors were Caucasian adults living in Nashville, Tennessee, USA. CD8 memory samples were composed of magnetically selected CD45RO+ cells combined with CCR7-negative CD45RA+ effector memory (TemRA) cells. After blood collection by leukapheresis, PBMCs were isolated using Ficoll-Histopaque density gradient centrifugation and then cryopreserved in the vapor phase of liquid nitrogen. Analytical flow cytometry was used to check the purity and quantity of each magnetically sorted T cell population. Each sorted fraction had its genomic DNA isolated and then quantified by UV absorbance on a Nanodrop 2000c. Using the deep immunoSEQ assay, TCR CDR3 regions were amplified from genomic DNA by multiplex PCR. Genomic DNA extracted from each cell subset was distributed evenly over all wells of several immunoSEQ 96-well plates, and each plate served as one replicate. Each replicate PCR for sorted subsets received about 220 ng genomic DNA, equal to around 32,000 T cell genomes. Purified libraries were quantified with a Qubit 3.0 fluorometer, sized on a Bioanalyzer 2100, and re-quantified with the KAPA Library Quantification kit. Every immunoSEQ 96-well plate was sequenced on a dedicated single-read 150-cycle Illumina NextSeq 550 flow cell. The source study handled its data this way. Because only junctional sequences without quality scores were contained in the immunoSEQ output, filtering matching that applied to full-length reads could not be performed. To assign V/J genes and CDR3, sequences were annotated using PyIR, a Python wrapper for IgBLAST v1.9, with IMGT germline references. Reads with weak V/J assignments (E-value above 1e-6), missing CDR3, stop codons, out-of-frame junctions, or ambiguous translated residues were removed. A V3J clonotype was defined by an identical inferred V gene, J gene, and CDR3 amino acid sequence. Percentage overlap between repertoires was computed as shared unique clonotypes divided by the size of the smaller repertoire. Three approaches were used to assess repertoire richness: RTK rarefaction, the Chao1 estimator, and Recon v2.1 estimates of unobserved clonotypes. OLGA was used to compute generation probabilities for all TCRbeta clonotypes that the gDNA method yielded from a few donors. Drawn from immuneACCESS, this table holds only the in-frame rearrangements with V and J called that TCRdb kept. Clones are partly lost; checked studies trace under half to an unresolved V gene and leave the rest unexplained. Clone size and V and J calls were adopted from that table, with D and trimming inferred from the DNA. For this sample the table gives 300,000 to 400,000 clones, of which around nine tenths were detected only once. Together, the top ten hold around 15% of the sample.

Material for sequencing was memory CD8+ T cells sorted from blood. Interpreted using the paper, the cell subset or site label stands for: CD45RO+ cells pooled with CCR7-negative TemRA cells. This TCR came from a man aged 18 to 29 in good health.

The DNA sequence is given as TGTGCCAGCTTACAGAACACTGAAGCTTTCTTT. It translates as CASLQNTEAFF. The V gene is TRBV19 and the J gene is TRBJ1-1, with an unclear D gene assignment. V loses 9 bases of germline sequence and J loses 1 base, and the interval between the two ends is 6 bases. From the cysteine up to the phenylalanine, the CDR3 has a length of 11 residues. The DNA shown is the 33-base CDR3, in frame from base 1. The CDR1 and CDR2 encoded by the germline V gene (reference sequence) are LNHDA and SQIVND. Here the CDR3 is joined to the reference TRBV19 and TRBJ1-1 genes, and the full variable domain is: DGGITQSPKYLFRKEGQNVTLSCEQNLNHDAMYWYRQDPGQGLRLIYYSQIVNDFQKGDIAEGYSVSREKKESFPLTVTSAQKNPTAFYLCASLQNTEAFFGQGTRLTVV.